The clone carrying this TCR beta chain is termed medium-sized (0.01 to 0.1%). Some clones are missing from TCRdb's copy, which holds only in-frame ones; the method was immunoSEQ multiplex PCR. This sample yields approximately 90,000 clones, of which around nine tenths are seen a single time; 4.7% belongs to the top ten. The data belong to a study of Tregs in tolerant kidney transplant recipients. This CDR3 has 14 residues. CDR1 and CDR2 from the germline V gene are LGHNA and YNFKEQ. V lost 1 base to trimming and J lost 4 bases, with 10 bases between them. Sequenced input: CD8+ T cells from blood. This clonotype was obtained from a human donor in good health. The rearrangement uses TRBV4-2 and TRBJ2-5, with D tentatively TRBD1 or TRBD2 (5 bases each). The CDR3 region has the DNA TGTGCCAGCAGCCAAGGAGGGGCCTCAGAGACCCAGTACTTC. It yields the protein CASSQGGASETQYF.